This T cell receptor beta chain was captured by sequencing in a study of blood T cells in healthy people across ages. Study-level findings and limits: Per million T cells, the diversity of TCR beta decreased roughly linearly as age advanced.

Sample-barcoded 5' priming and a J-beta primer mix drove a second PCR of roughly 6 to 12 cycles. From the 5' RACE reads, TCRdb called clonotypes with MiXCR, one entry per CDR3 protein. The table includes 700,000 or so distinct CDR3 sequences, roughly 20% detected once. The CDR3 has 13 amino acids. Unmatched junction bases numbered 5, after V lost 8 bases and J lost 4 bases. In germline, CDR1 is ENHRY, CDR2 SYGVKD. This clonotype was found once. Its target is not known. The chain links TRBV10-3 to TRBJ2-3; 8 nucleotides agree with TRBD2. Sequencing was done on a sample of blood. The clonotype originates from a man aged 65 to 79 in good health. CDR3 region: CAISAGDADTQYF. The CDR3 DNA sequence: TGTGCCATCTCAGCGGGAGACGCAGATACGCAGTATTTT.